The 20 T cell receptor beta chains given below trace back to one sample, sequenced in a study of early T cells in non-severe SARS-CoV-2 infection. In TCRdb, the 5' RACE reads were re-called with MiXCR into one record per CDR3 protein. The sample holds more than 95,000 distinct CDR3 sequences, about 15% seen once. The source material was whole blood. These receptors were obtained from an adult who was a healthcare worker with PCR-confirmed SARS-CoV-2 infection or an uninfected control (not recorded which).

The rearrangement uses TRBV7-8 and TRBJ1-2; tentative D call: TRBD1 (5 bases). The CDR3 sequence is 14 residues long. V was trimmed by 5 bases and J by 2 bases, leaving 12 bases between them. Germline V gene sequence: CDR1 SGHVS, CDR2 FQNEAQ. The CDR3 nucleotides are TGTGCCAGCAGCATGACAGAGAACAACTATGGCTACACCTTC. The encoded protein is CASSMTENNYGYTF.

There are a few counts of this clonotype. The CDR3 loop is CASSNPGQRSYEQYF. The CDR3 bases are TGTGCCAGTAGTAACCCGGGACAGCGCTCCTACGAGCAGTACTTC. V usage is TRBV19 and J usage is TRBJ2-7; TRBD1 agrees at 7 bases. The CDR3 is made up of 15 amino acids. The V and J ends lost 4 bases and 0 bases, in that order; junction bases with no gene match: 6. CDR1 and CDR2 from the germline V gene are LNHDA and SQIVND (reference sequence). The variable domain in full, completed from reference TRBV19 and TRBJ2-7, reads DGGITQSPKYLFRKEGQNVTLSCEQNLNHDAMYWYRQDPGQGLRLIYYSQIVNDFQKGDIAEGYSVSREKKESFPLTVTSAQKNPTAFYLCASSNPGQRSYEQYFGPGTRLTVT.

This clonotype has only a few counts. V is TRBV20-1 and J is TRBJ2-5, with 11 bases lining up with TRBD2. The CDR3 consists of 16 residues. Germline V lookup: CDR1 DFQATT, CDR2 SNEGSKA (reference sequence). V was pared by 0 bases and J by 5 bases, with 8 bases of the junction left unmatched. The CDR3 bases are TGCAGTGCTAGAGAGCGTAGCGGGGGGGCCCGGGAGACCCAGTACTTC. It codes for CSARERSGGARETQYF.

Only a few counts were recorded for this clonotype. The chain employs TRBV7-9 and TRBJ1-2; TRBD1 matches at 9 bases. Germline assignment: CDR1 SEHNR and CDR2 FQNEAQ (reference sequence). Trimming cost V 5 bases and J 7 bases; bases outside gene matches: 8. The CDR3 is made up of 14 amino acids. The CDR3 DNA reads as TGTGCCAGCAGCCATACAGGGGGCGGCAGTGGCTACACCTTC. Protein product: CASSHTGGGSGYTF.

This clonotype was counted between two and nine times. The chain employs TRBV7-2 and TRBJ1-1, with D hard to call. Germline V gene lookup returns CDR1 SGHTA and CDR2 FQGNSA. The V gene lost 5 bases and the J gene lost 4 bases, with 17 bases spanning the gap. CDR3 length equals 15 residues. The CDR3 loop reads CASSPEWVLGTEAFF. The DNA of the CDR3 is TGTGCCAGCAGCCCCGAGTGGGTTCTAGGCACTGAAGCTTTCTTT.

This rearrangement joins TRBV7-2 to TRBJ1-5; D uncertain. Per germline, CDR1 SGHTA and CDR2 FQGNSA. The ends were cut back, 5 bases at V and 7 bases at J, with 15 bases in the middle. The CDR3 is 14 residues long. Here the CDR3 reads CASSPQEGVQPQHF. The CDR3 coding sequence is TGTGCCAGCAGCCCCCAGGAGGGAGTACAGCCCCAGCATTTT.

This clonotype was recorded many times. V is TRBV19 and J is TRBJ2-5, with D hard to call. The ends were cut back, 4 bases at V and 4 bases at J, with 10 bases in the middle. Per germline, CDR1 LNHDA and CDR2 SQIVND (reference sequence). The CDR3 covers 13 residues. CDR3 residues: CASSTRSLETQYF. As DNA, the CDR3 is TGTGCCAGTAGTACCAGGTCTCTAGAGACCCAGTACTTC.

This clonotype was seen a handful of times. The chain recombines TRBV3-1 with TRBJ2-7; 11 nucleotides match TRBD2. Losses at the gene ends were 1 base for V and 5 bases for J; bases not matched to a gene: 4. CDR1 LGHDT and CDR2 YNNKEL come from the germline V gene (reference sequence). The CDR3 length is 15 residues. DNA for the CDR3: TGTGCCAGCAGCCAAGTTAGCGGGGGGGCCGACGAGCAGTACTTC. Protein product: CASSQVSGGADEQYF.

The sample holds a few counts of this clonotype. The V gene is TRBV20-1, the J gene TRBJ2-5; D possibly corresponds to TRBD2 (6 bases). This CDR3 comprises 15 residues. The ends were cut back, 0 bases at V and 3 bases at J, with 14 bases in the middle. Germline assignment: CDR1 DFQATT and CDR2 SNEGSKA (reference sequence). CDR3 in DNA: TGCAGTGCTAGAGATCTTGTCGGAGGGGAAGAGACCCAGTACTTC. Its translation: CSARDLVGGEETQYF.

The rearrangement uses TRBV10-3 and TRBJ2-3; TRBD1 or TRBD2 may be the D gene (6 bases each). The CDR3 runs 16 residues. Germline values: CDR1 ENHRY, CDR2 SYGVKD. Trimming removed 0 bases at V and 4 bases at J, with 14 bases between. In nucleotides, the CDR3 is TGTGCCATCAGTGAGTCATCGACAAGGGGGGCAGATACGCAGTATTTT. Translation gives CAISESSTRGADTQYF.

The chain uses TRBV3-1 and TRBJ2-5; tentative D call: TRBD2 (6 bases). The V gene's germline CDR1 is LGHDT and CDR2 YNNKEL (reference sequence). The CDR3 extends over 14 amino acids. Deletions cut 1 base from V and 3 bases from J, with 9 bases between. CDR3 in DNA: TGTGCCAGCAGCCAAGTTAGGACTAAAGAGACCCAGTACTTC. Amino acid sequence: CASSQVRTKETQYF.

The DNA of the CDR3 is TGTGCCAGTAGTATGGTGTCTCTAGGGGGACGCTATGGCTACACCTTC. Translating it yields CASSMVSLGGRYGYTF. The chain employs TRBV19 and TRBJ1-2; TRBD1 might be the D (6 bases). Between the trimmed V and J ends, which lost 3 bases and 4 bases, there was a span of 18 bases. Germline V gene lookup returns CDR1 LNHDA and CDR2 SQIVND (reference sequence). The CDR3 is made up of 16 amino acids.

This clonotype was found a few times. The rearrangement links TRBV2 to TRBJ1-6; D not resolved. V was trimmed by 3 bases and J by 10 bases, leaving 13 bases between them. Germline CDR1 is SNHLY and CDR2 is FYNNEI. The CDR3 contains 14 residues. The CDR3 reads CASSDQELNSPLHF. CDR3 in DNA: TGTGCCAGCAGTGACCAGGAGCTCAACTCACCCCTCCACTTT. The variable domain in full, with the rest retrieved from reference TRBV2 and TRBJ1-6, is EPEVTQTPSHQVTQMGQEVILRCVPISNHLYFYWYRQILGQKVEFLVSFYNNEISEKSEIFDDQFSVERPDGSNFTLKIRSTKLEDSAMYFCASSDQELNSPLHFGNGTRLTVT.

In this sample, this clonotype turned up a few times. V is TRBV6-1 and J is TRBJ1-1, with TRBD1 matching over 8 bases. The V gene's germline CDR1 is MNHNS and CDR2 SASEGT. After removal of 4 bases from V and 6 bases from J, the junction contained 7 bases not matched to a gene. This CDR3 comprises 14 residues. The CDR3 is CASSGGQAEAEAFF. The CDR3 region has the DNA TGTGCCAGCAGTGGGGGACAGGCGGAGGCTGAAGCTTTCTTT.

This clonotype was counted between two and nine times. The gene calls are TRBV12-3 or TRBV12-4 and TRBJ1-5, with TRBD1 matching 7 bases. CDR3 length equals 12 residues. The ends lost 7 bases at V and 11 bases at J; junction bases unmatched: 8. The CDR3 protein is CASMAGGTAQHF. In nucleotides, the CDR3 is TGTGCCAGCATGGCAGGGGGAACGGCCCAGCATTTT.

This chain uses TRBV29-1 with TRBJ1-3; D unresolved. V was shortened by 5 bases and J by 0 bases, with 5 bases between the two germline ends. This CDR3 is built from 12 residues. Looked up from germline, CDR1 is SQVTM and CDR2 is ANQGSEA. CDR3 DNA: TGCAGCGTTACGCTCTCTGGAAACACCATATATTTT. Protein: CSVTLSGNTIYF.

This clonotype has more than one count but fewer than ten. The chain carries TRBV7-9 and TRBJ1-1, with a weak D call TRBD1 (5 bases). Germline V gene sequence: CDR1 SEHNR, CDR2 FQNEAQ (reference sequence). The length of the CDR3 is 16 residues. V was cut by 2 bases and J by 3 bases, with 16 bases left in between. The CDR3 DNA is TGTGCCAGCAGCTTATCGGCGGGGGGGAAGGACACTGAAGCTTTCTTT. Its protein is CASSLSAGGKDTEAFF. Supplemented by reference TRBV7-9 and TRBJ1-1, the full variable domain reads DTGVSQNPRHKITKRGQNVTFRCDPISEHNRLYWYRQTLGQGPEFLTYFQNEAQLEKSRLLSDRFSAERPKGSFSTLEIQRTEQGDSAMYLCASSLSAGGKDTEAFFGQGTRLTVV.

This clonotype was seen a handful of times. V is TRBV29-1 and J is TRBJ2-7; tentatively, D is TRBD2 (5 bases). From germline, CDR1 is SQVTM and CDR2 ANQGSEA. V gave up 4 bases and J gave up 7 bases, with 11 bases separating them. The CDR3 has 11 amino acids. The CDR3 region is CSVVRSGEQYF. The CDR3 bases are TGCAGCGTTGTAAGGAGCGGAGAGCAGTACTTC.

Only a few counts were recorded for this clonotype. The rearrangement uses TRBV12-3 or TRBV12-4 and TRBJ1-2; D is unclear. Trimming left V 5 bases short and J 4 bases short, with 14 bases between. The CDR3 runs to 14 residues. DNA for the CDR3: TGTGCCAGCAGTCTGCGGAGGGAGGTCTATGGCTACACCTTC. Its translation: CASSLRREVYGYTF.

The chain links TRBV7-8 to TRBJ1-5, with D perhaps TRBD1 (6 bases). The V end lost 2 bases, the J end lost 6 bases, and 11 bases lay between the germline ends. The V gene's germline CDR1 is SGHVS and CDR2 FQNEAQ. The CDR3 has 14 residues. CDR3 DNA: TGTGCCAGCAGCTTATACAGGGTATTTCAGCCCCAGCATTTT. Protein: CASSLYRVFQPQHF.